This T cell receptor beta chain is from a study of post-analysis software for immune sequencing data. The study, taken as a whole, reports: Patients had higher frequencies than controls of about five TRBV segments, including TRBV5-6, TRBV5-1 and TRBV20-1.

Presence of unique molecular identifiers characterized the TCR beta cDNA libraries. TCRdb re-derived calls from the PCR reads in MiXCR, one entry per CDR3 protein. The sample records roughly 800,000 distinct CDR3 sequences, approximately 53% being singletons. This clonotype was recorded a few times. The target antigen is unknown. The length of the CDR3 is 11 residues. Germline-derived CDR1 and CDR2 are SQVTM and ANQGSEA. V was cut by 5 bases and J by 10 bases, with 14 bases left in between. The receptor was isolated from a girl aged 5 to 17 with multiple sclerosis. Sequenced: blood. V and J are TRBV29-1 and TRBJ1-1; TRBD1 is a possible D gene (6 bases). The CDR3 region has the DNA TGCAGCGTTATAACAGGGAATGGAGCTTTCTTT. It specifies CSVITGNGAFF.